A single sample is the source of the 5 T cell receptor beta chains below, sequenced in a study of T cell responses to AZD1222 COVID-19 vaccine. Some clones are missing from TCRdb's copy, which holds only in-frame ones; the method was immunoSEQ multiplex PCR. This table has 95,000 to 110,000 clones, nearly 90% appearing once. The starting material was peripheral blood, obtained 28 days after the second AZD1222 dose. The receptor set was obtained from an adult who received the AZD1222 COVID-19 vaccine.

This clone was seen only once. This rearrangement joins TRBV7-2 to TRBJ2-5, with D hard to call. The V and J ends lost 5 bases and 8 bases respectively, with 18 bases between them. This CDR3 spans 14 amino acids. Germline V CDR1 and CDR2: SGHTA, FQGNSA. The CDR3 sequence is CASSPTPRPSTQYF. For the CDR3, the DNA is TGTGCCAGCAGCCCCACCCCTCGACCCAGCACCCAGTACTTC.

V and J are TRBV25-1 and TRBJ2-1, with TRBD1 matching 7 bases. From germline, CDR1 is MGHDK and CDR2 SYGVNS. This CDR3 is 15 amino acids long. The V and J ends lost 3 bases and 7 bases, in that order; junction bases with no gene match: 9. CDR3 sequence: CASSDFGTAINEQFF. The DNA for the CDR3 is TGTGCCAGCAGTGATTTTGGGACAGCAATAAATGAGCAGTTCTTC.

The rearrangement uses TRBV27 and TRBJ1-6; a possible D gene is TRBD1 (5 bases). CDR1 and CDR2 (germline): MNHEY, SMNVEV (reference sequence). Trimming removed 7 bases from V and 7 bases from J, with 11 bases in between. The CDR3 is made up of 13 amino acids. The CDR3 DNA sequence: TGTGCCAGCACCAGGGACGGGAATTCACCCCTCCACTTT. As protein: CASTRDGNSPLHF.

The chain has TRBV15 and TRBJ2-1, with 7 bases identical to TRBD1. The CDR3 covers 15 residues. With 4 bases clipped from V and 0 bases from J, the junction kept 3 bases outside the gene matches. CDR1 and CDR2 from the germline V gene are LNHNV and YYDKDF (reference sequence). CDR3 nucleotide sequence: TGTGCCACCAGCACAGGGACAGCCTCCTACAATGAGCAGTTCTTC. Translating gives CATSTGTASYNEQFF.

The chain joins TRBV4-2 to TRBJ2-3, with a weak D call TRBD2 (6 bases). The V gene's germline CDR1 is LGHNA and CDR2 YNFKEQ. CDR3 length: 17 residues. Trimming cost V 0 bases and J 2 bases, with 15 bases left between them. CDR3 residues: CASSQDPGGVITDTQYF. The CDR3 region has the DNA TGTGCCAGCAGCCAAGATCCTGGCGGGGTTATCACAGATACGCAGTATTTT.